This T cell receptor beta chain emerged from a study of T cells in localized non-small cell lung cancer. Study-wide points: Clonality peaked in uninvolved adjacent lung rather than tumor. Heterogeneity within the tumor remains possible, as just one region underwent sequencing. Among blood samples, higher T cell density accompanied longer overall survival. Researchers found a median 57 of the top 100 tumor clones in adjacent lung.

Method: immunoSEQ multiplex PCR; TCRdb's copy keeps in-frame clones and lacks some. The data contain 90,000 to 95,000 clones, just over 90% of them singletons. Germline V lookup: CDR1 MNHEY, CDR2 SVGAGI. CDR3 length: 16 residues. Trimming took 3 bases from V and 2 from J, leaving 17 bases between them. With respect to this clone: The antigen is undetermined.

The chain recombines TRBV6-5 with TRBJ2-7; D perhaps matches TRBD2 (7 bases). The source is a woman aged 40-75 years with stage II squamous cell lung carcinoma. This specimen consisted of PBMCs, obtained before any cancer treatment. The CDR3 DNA follows: TGTGCCAGCAGTTATCGCGGGGGCCTTAACCCCTACGAGCAGTACTTC. Translated: CASSYRGGLNPYEQYF.